This T cell receptor (beta chain) was recorded in a study of CD8 T cells in Susac syndrome. This clonotype was observed once. Random hexamers primed reverse transcription of 0.5 to 1 ug RNA. One entry per CDR3 protein results from TCRdb running MiXCR on the immunoSEQ multiplex PCR reads. The profile shows almost 450,000 distinct CDR3 sequences, about 85% of them singletons. In germline, CDR1 is MNHEY, CDR2 SMNVEV (reference sequence). The CDR3 consists of 13 residues. Trimming took off 3 bases at V and 5 bases at J, with 10 bases between the two ends. TCR beta was sequenced from blood CD8+ and CD4+ T cells.

Sample: CD8+ T cells from PBMCs. The TCR originated in a human donor with multiple sclerosis. The rearrangement uses TRBV27 and TRBJ1-1; D not resolved. The CDR3: CASSFSASTEAFF. The CDR3 nucleotides read TGTGCCAGCAGTTTTAGCGCAAGTACTGAAGCTTTCTTT.